The 8 T cell receptor beta chains below all came from one sample that was sequenced in a study of shared clonotypes between healthy human individuals. Some clones are missing from TCRdb's copy, which holds only in-frame ones; the method was immunoSEQ multiplex PCR. Of nearly 500,000 clones in the sample, approximately 80% were seen once. The sequenced material came from PBMCs. The origin of the receptors is a woman in her forties in good health. Some clones in this sample may be carry-over from other donors' samples.

A word on this clone: Other DNA sequences in the same sample also yield this CDR3. The chain couples TRBV5-1 to TRBJ2-7; D is ambiguous. This CDR3 is built from 11 residues. The V gene's germline CDR1 is SGHRS and CDR2 YFSETQ. V was shortened by 3 bases and J by 3 bases, with 4 bases between the two germline ends. The CDR3 nucleotides read TGCGCCAGCAGCTCTAACTACGAGCAGTACTTC. Translation: CASSSNYEQYF.

The V call is TRBV11-2, the J call TRBJ1-3; D call uncertain. Germline CDR1 is SGHAT and CDR2 is FQNNGV. This CDR3 is built from 16 residues. Deletions cut 5 bases from V and 0 bases from J, with 14 bases between. The CDR3 region is CASSPTRSSSGNTIYF. CDR3 in DNA: TGTGCCAGCAGCCCGACACGCAGTAGCTCTGGAAACACCATATATTTT. Supplemented by reference TRBV11-2 and TRBJ1-3, the full variable domain reads EAGVAQSPRYKIIEKRQSVAFWCNPISGHATLYWYQQILGQGPKLLIQFQNNGVVDDSQLPKDRFSAERLKGVDSTLKIQPAKLEDSAVYLCASSPTRSSSGNTIYFGEGSWLTVV.

The chain carries TRBV11-2 and TRBJ2-1, with D hard to call. CDR1 and CDR2 from the germline V gene are SGHAT and FQNNGV. The V gene lost 3 bases and the J gene lost 8 bases, with 17 bases spanning the gap. This CDR3 is 15 amino acids long. This CDR3 is CASSFAWAPGDEQFF. CDR3 nucleotide sequence: TGTGCCAGCAGCTTTGCGTGGGCTCCAGGAGATGAGCAGTTCTTC.

The chain has TRBV28 and TRBJ2-7; possibly TRBD1 or TRBD2 for D (5 bases each). This CDR3 is built from 15 residues. With 0 bases removed from V and 0 bases from J, the gap between germline ends came to 9 bases. Germline lookup yields CDR1 MDHEN and CDR2 SYDVKM. The CDR3 here is CASSLWGTSSYEQYF. In DNA form, the CDR3 reads TGTGCCAGCAGTTTATGGGGGACGAGCTCCTACGAGCAGTACTTC.

The rearrangement links TRBV28 to TRBJ2-3; 8 bases line up with TRBD1. CDR1 is MDHEN and CDR2 is SYDVKM in the germline V gene. Trimming cost V 10 bases and J 6 bases; bases outside gene matches: 12. The CDR3 covers 14 residues. CDR3 region: CATSRQGKSDTQYF. The CDR3 coding sequence is TGTGCCACCTCCCGACAGGGGAAATCGGATACGCAGTATTTT.

In this sample, this clone turned up once. This rearrangement joins TRBV28 to TRBJ1-3, with unresolved D. The CDR3 runs to 15 residues. From germline, CDR1 is MDHEN and CDR2 SYDVKM. The V end lost 7 bases, the J end lost 2 bases, and 15 bases lay between the germline ends. CDR3 loop: CASTPRAETGNTIYF. CDR3 sequence (DNA): TGTGCCAGCACCCCCCGGGCGGAGACTGGAAACACCATATATTTT.

The V and J genes are TRBV28 and TRBJ1-6; 7 positions agree with TRBD1. The trim removed 6 bases at V and 10 bases at J, leaving 12 bases unmatched. From germline, CDR1 is MDHEN and CDR2 SYDVKM. This CDR3 has 15 amino acids. Written as DNA, the CDR3 is TGTGCCAGCAGGAACTGGGACAGCGGTCGGTCACCCCTCCACTTT. Protein product: CASRNWDSGRSPLHF.

This clone has just one count. The chain is built from TRBV28 and TRBJ2-1; D is possibly TRBD1 (5 bases). The CDR3 runs 10 residues. The germline V and J ends were trimmed by 6 bases and 12 bases, with 9 bases remaining between them. Germline loops: CDR1 MDHEN, CDR2 SYDVKM. In nucleotides, the CDR3 is TGTGCCAGCAGCTCAGGGTGGCAGTTCTTC. This gives the protein CASSSGWQFF. Drawing the rest from reference TRBV28 and TRBJ2-1, the complete variable domain is DVKVTQSSRYLVKRTGEKVFLECVQDMDHENMFWYRQDPGLGLRLIYFSYDVKMKEKGDIPEGYSVSREKKERFSLILESASTNQTSMYLCASSSGWQFFGPGTRLTVL.